This T cell receptor (beta chain) was sequenced in a study of regulatory T cells in long-lasting Graves disease. Study observations and caveats: The study found TRBV28, TRBJ1-2 and TRBJ2-5 favored in persistent disease. Accuracy was perhaps lowered by the small sample size.

The sample's time point: newly diagnosed GD, antithyroid drugs for less than 3 months. Following extraction of RNA from PBMCs, that RNA was used to make the TCR library. The CDR3 spans 15 residues. Germline lookup yields CDR1 GTSNPN and CDR2 SVGIG (reference sequence). J gave up 8 bases and V 4 bases, and 14 bases lay outside the gene matches. To make TCR beta libraries, researchers used iRepertoire HTBI primers and Arm-PCR of CDR3 regions. A single record per CDR3 protein comes from TCRdb applying MiXCR to the multiplex PCR reads. In the table there are 600,000 to 650,000 distinct CDR3 sequences, about 15% of which are singletons. About this clonotype itself: Antigen unknown.

The data were also submitted as part of a second study, on T cells in Graves' hyperthyroidism and ophthalmopathy.

V is TRBV30 and J is TRBJ2-1; 7 nucleotides line up with TRBD2. This sequence originates from a woman in her twenties or thirties with Graves disease. Sequencing used peripheral blood mononuclear cells (PBMCs), obtained at new diagnosis, from a patient treated with antithyroid drugs. DNA of the CDR3: TGTGCCTGGACCCAGACCGAACTAGCGTTCGATGAGCAGTTCTTC. Its translation is CAWTQTELAFDEQFF.